These 9 T cell receptor beta chains came from one sample sequenced in a study of blood T cell repertoires in COVID-19. Clones were read by immunoSEQ multiplex PCR, and TCRdb kept only the in-frame ones, dropping some. The table has over 150,000 clones, approximately 84% seen once. The sample taken for sequencing was PBMCs or T cells enriched from blood (not recorded which). These receptors were collected from a woman in her twenties or thirties who had recovered from COVID-19.

This chain connects TRBV9 to TRBJ2-2; TRBD1 matches at 8 bases. J gave up 0 bases and V 4 bases, and 5 bases lay outside the gene matches. CDR1 SGDLS and CDR2 YYNGEE come from the germline V gene. The CDR3 is 16 amino acids. CDR3 nucleotides: TGTGCCAGCAGCCCACGGGACAGGTCGAACACCGGGGAGCTGTTTTTT. It yields the protein CASSPRDRSNTGELFF.

The chain couples TRBV2 to TRBJ2-3, with D maybe TRBD2 (5 bases). V was trimmed by 11 bases and J by 4 bases, leaving 16 bases between them. The CDR3 extends over 13 amino acids. Germline V gene lookup returns CDR1 SNHLY and CDR2 FYNNEI. The CDR3 region is CAGLEAGPDTQYF. The CDR3 DNA reads as TGTGCCGGACTTGAGGCAGGCCCAGATACGCAGTATTTT.

This clone occurred a few times. The V call is TRBV6-5, the J call TRBJ2-6, with D perhaps TRBD2 (5 bases). Trimming shortened V by 0 bases and J by 1 base, and 7 bases separated the two germline ends. CDR1 MNHEY and CDR2 SVGAGI come from the germline V gene. The CDR3 spans 16 residues. The CDR3 protein is CASSYSTGSGANVLTF. CDR3 sequence (DNA): TGTGCCAGCAGTTACTCGACGGGGTCTGGGGCCAACGTCCTGACTTTC.

The rearrangement joins TRBV6-4 to TRBJ2-1; no reliable D call. Germline assignment: CDR1 MRHNA and CDR2 SNTAGT. Trimming stripped 2 bases from V and 2 bases from J, with 7 bases between. This CDR3 has 14 residues. In nucleotides, the CDR3 is TGTGCCAGCAGTGACAATGGAGCCTACAATGAGCAGTTCTTC. Protein sequence: CASSDNGAYNEQFF.

This clone is a singleton in its sample. J is TRBJ2-3 and V is TRBV4-2; 11 nucleotides line up with TRBD2. The V gene's germline CDR1 is LGHNA and CDR2 YNFKEQ. The CDR3 is made up of 16 amino acids. Trimming cost V 4 bases and J 4 bases; bases outside gene matches: 7. CDR3 nucleotide sequence: TGTGCCAGCAGCCTAGCGGGGGGGTCTCTCGCAGATACGCAGTATTTT. Translation: CASSLAGGSLADTQYF.

The chain is built from TRBV29-1 and TRBJ1-2; 11 nucleotides line up with TRBD1. J was trimmed by 5 bases and V by 5 bases; bases with no gene match: 4. Germline-derived CDR1 and CDR2 are SQVTM and ANQGSEA. This CDR3 has 13 residues. The CDR3 DNA reads TGCAGCGTTCGGGACAGGGGGGCATATGGCTACACCTTC. Its translation: CSVRDRGAYGYTF.

The V gene is TRBV5-8, the J gene TRBJ1-4; weak D call: TRBD1 (6 bases). Trimming pared 1 base from V and 3 bases from J, leaving 7 bases between. Germline CDR1 and CDR2: SGHTS and YDEGEE. There are 14 residues in the CDR3. The CDR3 loop reads CASSLRGSNEKLFF. In nucleotides, the CDR3 is TGTGCCAGCAGCTTGAGGGGGTCTAATGAAAAACTGTTTTTT.

The V gene is TRBV6-2 or TRBV6-3, the J gene TRBJ1-2, with a tentative D call TRBD1 (5 bases). The CDR3 has 15 residues. CDR1 is MNHEY, CDR2 SVGEGT, per germline. V lost 5 bases to trimming and J lost 4 bases, with 17 bases between them. CDR3: CASSQRQTPTYGYTF. The CDR3 nucleotides read TGTGCCAGCAGTCAAAGACAGACCCCCACCTATGGCTACACCTTC.

The chain has TRBV13 and TRBJ2-5; TRBD2 matches 12 bases. J lost 7 bases, V lost 3 bases, and 3 bases had no gene match. The germline V gene encodes CDR1 PRHDT and CDR2 FYEKMQ (reference sequence). The CDR3 has 14 residues. This CDR3 is CASSFGLAGLTQYF. The CDR3 DNA is TGTGCCAGCAGCTTCGGACTAGCGGGGTTGACCCAGTACTTC.